A single sample gave rise to the 23 T cell receptor beta chains below, sequenced in a study of blood T cell repertoires in COVID-19. The protocol was immunoSEQ multiplex PCR, while the TCRdb copy is restricted to in-frame clones and leaves out a portion. The sample includes under 200,000 clones, over 70% of them seen just once. Sequenced input: PBMCs or T cells enriched from blood (not recorded which). Receptor source: a woman aged 55-69 years who had recovered from COVID-19.

This rearrangement joins TRBV9 to TRBJ1-2, with D unclear. Germline CDR1 SGDLS, CDR2 YYNGEE. CDR3 length equals 14 residues. Deletions cut 0 bases from V and 1 base from J, with 7 bases between. The CDR3 nucleotides read TGTGCCAGCAGCGTAGGAGGGTTTAACTATGGCTACACCTTC. This translates into CASSVGGFNYGYTF.

The chain links TRBV11-2 to TRBJ1-3; D is unresolved. Trimming removed 2 bases at V and 8 bases at J, with 13 bases between. This CDR3 is 14 amino acids long. Looked up from germline, CDR1 is SGHAT and CDR2 is FQNNGV. CDR3 sequence (DNA): TGTGCCAGCAGCTTAAGCATCCGGAGGGACACCATATATTTT. This translates into CASSLSIRRDTIYF. Together with reference TRBV11-2 and TRBJ1-3, the CDR3 gives the full variable domain: EAGVAQSPRYKIIEKRQSVAFWCNPISGHATLYWYQQILGQGPKLLIQFQNNGVVDDSQLPKDRFSAERLKGVDSTLKIQPAKLEDSAVYLCASSLSIRRDTIYFGEGSWLTVV.

The chain employs TRBV27 and TRBJ1-5; TRBD1 matches 8 bases. After removal of 0 bases from V and 3 bases from J, the junction contained 10 bases not matched to a gene. There are 18 residues in the CDR3. CDR1 and CDR2 (germline): MNHEY, SMNVEV (reference sequence). The CDR3 here is CASSLSPDRDLLNQPQHF. In DNA, the CDR3 is TGTGCCAGCAGTTTATCCCCGGACAGGGATCTTCTCAATCAGCCCCAGCATTTT.

This chain connects TRBV19 to TRBJ2-7; 7 nucleotides line up with TRBD2. The CDR3 extends over 16 amino acids. With 5 bases clipped from V and 7 bases from J, the junction kept 17 bases outside the gene matches. The germline CDR1 and CDR2 sequences are LNHDA and SQIVND (reference sequence). As DNA, the CDR3 is TGTGCCAGTAGTTCGCCAGACCTAGCGGTTCGCGCGGAGCAGTACTTC. It specifies CASSSPDLAVRAEQYF.

The rearrangement links TRBV2 to TRBJ2-3, with D uncertain. The CDR3 is made up of 12 amino acids. Per the germline V gene, CDR1 is SNHLY and CDR2 is FYNNEI. With 2 bases removed from V and 6 bases from J, the gap between germline ends came to 6 bases. CDR3 in DNA: TGTGCCAGCAGTGAACGGTGGGATACGCAGTATTTT. Residues: CASSERWDTQYF.

The chain combines TRBV5-1 with TRBJ2-3; D not resolved. The ends were cut back, 0 bases at V and 1 base at J, with 9 bases in the middle. CDR3 length: 15 residues. Per the germline V gene, CDR1 is SGHRS and CDR2 is YFSETQ. CDR3 loop: CASSLDGIRTDTQYF. The CDR3 DNA sequence: TGCGCCAGCAGCTTGGATGGCATACGCACAGATACGCAGTATTTT.

This clone has only a few counts. V gene TRBV3-1 (or the pseudogene TRBV3-2) combines with J gene TRBJ1-3; 7 bases align to TRBD1. Germline V CDR1 and CDR2: LGHDT, YNNKEL (reference sequence). The trim removed 4 bases at V and 9 bases at J, leaving 9 bases unmatched. This CDR3 is 14 amino acids long. The CDR3 nucleotides are TGTGCCAGCAGCCCGAACCGGGACAGCGGCACCATATATTTT. Residues: CASSPNRDSGTIYF.

The chain has TRBV7-8 and TRBJ1-6, with D uncertain. V was shortened by 5 bases and J by 9 bases, with 17 bases between the two germline ends. Germline V gene sequence: CDR1 SGHVS, CDR2 FQNEAQ. CDR3 length: 15 residues. In DNA, the CDR3 is TGTGCCAGCAGCCCAGTTCCGTCCGGCGGTTCACCCCTCCACTTT. Its translation is CASSPVPSGGSPLHF. Drawing the rest from reference TRBV7-8 and TRBJ1-6, the complete variable domain is GAGVSQSPRYKVAKRGQDVALRCDPISGHVSLFWYQQALGQGPEFLTYFQNEAQLDKSGLPSDRFFAERPEGSVSTLKIQRTQQEDSAVYLCASSPVPSGGSPLHFGNGTRLTVT.

The V and J genes are TRBV7-2 and TRBJ1-2; D is undetermined. The ends were cut back, 1 base at V and 0 bases at J, with 3 bases in the middle. CDR3 size: 13 residues. The germline CDR1 and CDR2 sequences are SGHTA and FQGNSA. CDR3 in amino acids: CASSLVTNYGYTF. In nucleotides, the CDR3 is TGTGCCAGCAGCTTAGTCACTAACTATGGCTACACCTTC.

The CDR3 region is CASSQAGVYSYEQYF. The CDR3 DNA reads TGTGCCAGCAGCCAAGCGGGGGTCTACTCCTACGAGCAGTACTTC. V gene TRBV3-1 (or the pseudogene TRBV3-2) combines with J gene TRBJ2-7; tentative D call: TRBD2 (6 bases). Germline lookup yields CDR1 LGHDT and CDR2 YNNKEL (reference sequence). The V and J ends lost 1 base and 0 bases respectively, with 10 bases between them. This CDR3 is built from 15 residues.

The chain recombines TRBV7-2 with TRBJ2-1; D is ambiguous. The V gene lost 3 bases and the J gene lost 5 bases, with 11 bases spanning the gap. In germline, CDR1 is SGHTA, CDR2 FQGNSA. The CDR3 is 14 amino acids. The CDR3 reads CASSFPRLNNEQFF. In DNA form, the CDR3 reads TGTGCCAGCAGCTTCCCTAGGTTAAACAATGAGCAGTTCTTC.

This clone was recorded a few times. CDR3: CASSYAGGTEAFF. The CDR3 DNA reads as TGTGCCAGCAGTTACGCCGGGGGCACTGAAGCTTTCTTT. The rearrangement uses TRBV6-5 and TRBJ1-1; TRBD1 is a possible D gene (5 bases). The length of the CDR3 is 13 residues. V gave up 2 bases and J gave up 4 bases, with 8 bases separating them. Germline-derived CDR1 and CDR2 are MNHEY and SVGAGI.

The chain links TRBV5-1 to TRBJ2-5; 10 positions agree with TRBD1. This CDR3 is 17 amino acids long. The germline CDR1 and CDR2 sequences are SGHRS and YFSETQ. Trimming at V came to 4 bases and at J to 1 base, leaving 10 bases not matched to a gene. The CDR3 DNA sequence: TGCGCCAGCAGCGCATACCGGGACAGGGGCATCCAAGAGACCCAGTACTTC. As protein: CASSAYRDRGIQETQYF.

J is TRBJ1-6 and V is TRBV30, with 12 positions matching TRBD1. Looked up from germline, CDR1 is GTSNPN and CDR2 is SVGIG (reference sequence). Trimming cost V 5 bases and J 9 bases; bases outside gene matches: 2. This CDR3 is 13 amino acids long. The CDR3 DNA is TGTGCCTGGGCGGGACAGGGGGCTTCACCCCTCCACTTT. Residues: CAWAGQGASPLHF.

The rearrangement links TRBV7-2 to TRBJ2-5; tentative D call: TRBD1 (6 bases). Between the trimmed V and J ends, which lost 5 bases and 2 bases, there was a span of 15 bases. The CDR3 is 15 amino acids. Germline V CDR1 and CDR2: SGHTA, FQGNSA. This CDR3 is CASSASGQYQETQYF. DNA for the CDR3: TGTGCCAGCAGCGCCAGCGGACAGTATCAAGAGACCCAGTACTTC. The full variable domain, with the rest looked up from reference TRBV7-2 and TRBJ2-5, is GAGVSQSPSNKVTEKGKDVELRCDPISGHTALYWYRQSLGQGLEFLIYFQGNSAPDKSGLPSDRFSAERTGGSVSTLTIQRTQQEDSAVYLCASSASGQYQETQYFGPGTRLLVL.

This chain uses TRBV10-3 with TRBJ2-7; D is possibly TRBD2 (5 bases). This CDR3 contains 15 residues. Germline V CDR1 and CDR2: ENHRY, SYGVKD. Trimming shortened V by 3 bases and J by 2 bases, and 14 bases separated the two germline ends. The CDR3 reads CAISDSATPTYEQYF. CDR3 nucleotides: TGTGCCATCAGTGATAGCGCGACGCCTACCTACGAGCAGTACTTC.

This sequence joins TRBV2 and TRBJ1-2; 12 positions match TRBD1. Trimming removed 6 bases from V and 7 bases from J; junction bases left unmatched: 15. This CDR3 is 17 amino acids long. Germline values: CDR1 SNHLY, CDR2 FYNNEI. CDR3 sequence reads: CASRTPASGQGASGYTF. CDR3 DNA: TGTGCCAGCAGGACACCGGCCTCGGGACAGGGGGCGAGTGGCTACACCTTC.

The chain couples TRBV7-9 to TRBJ2-5; TRBD2 might be the D (5 bases). V dropped 2 bases and J dropped 3 bases, with 10 bases sitting between them. CDR1 SEHNR and CDR2 FQNEAQ come from the germline V gene (reference sequence). The CDR3 has 14 amino acids. For the CDR3, the DNA is TGTGCCAGCAGCTTACGGAACGGGGAAGAGACCCAGTACTTC. It specifies CASSLRNGEETQYF.

The J gene is TRBJ1-2, the V gene TRBV3-1 (or the pseudogene TRBV3-2); D unclear. There are 18 residues in the CDR3. Germline V lookup: CDR1 LGHDT, CDR2 YNNKEL (reference sequence). Trimming cost V 0 bases and J 6 bases, with 23 bases left between them. CDR3 in DNA: TGTGCCAGCAGCCAAGACGGCCAGGTTTCCACCGTCTTAAATGGCTACACCTTC. This translates into CASSQDGQVSTVLNGYTF.

The chain links TRBV9 to TRBJ1-4; 7 bases are a match to TRBD1. The CDR3 length is 16 residues. The V gene's germline CDR1 is SGDLS and CDR2 YYNGEE. The trim removed 0 bases at V and 3 bases at J, leaving 5 bases unmatched. CDR3 amino acids: CASSVEVGQANEKLFF. CDR3 DNA sequence: TGTGCCAGCAGCGTAGAGGTTGGACAGGCTAATGAAAAACTGTTTTTT.

The V and J genes are TRBV23-1 and TRBJ1-5; D remains ambiguous. TRBV23-1 is treated as an ORF (open reading frame) with a function not yet certain. Between the trimmed V and J ends, which lost 7 bases and 9 bases, there was a span of 19 bases. CDR3 size: 14 residues. CDR3 region: CASIGGNSGGPQHF. CDR3 DNA sequence: TGCGCCAGCATCGGAGGAAATTCCGGCGGGCCCCAGCATTTT.

Only one count was recorded for this clone. The gene calls are TRBV7-6 and TRBJ1-2; TRBD1 matches at 8 bases. The junction had 1 base not matched to a gene; V was cut back by 5 bases and J by 5 bases. In germline, CDR1 is SGHVS, CDR2 FNYEAQ. This CDR3 spans 12 amino acids. The CDR3 reads CASSQGAYGYTF. CDR3 nucleotide sequence: TGTGCCAGCAGCCAGGGGGCTTATGGCTACACCTTC.

V gene TRBV12-3 or TRBV12-4 combines with J gene TRBJ1-2; no clear D. Trimming cost V 3 bases and J 4 bases, with 9 bases left between them. This CDR3 is 13 amino acids long. CDR3 region: CASSLSTFYGYTF. The CDR3 DNA reads TGTGCCAGCAGTTTGTCAACTTTCTATGGCTACACCTTC.